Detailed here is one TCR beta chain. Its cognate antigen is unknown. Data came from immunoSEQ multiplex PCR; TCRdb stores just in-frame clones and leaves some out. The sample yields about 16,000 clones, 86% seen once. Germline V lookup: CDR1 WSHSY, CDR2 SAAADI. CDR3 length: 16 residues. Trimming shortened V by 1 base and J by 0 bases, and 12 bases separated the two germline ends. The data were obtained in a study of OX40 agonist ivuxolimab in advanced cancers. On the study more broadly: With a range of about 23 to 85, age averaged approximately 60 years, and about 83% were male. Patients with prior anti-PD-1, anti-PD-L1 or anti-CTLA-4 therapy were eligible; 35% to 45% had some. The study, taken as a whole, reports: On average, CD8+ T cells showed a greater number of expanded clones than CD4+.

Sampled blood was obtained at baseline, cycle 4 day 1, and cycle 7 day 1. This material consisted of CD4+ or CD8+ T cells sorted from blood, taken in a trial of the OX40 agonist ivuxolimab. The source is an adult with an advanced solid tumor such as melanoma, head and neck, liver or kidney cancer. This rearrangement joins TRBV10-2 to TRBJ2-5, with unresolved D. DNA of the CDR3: TGCGCCAGCAGTGAGTTTACACTACCAGACCAAGAGACCCAGTACTTC. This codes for CASSEFTLPDQETQYF.